This TCR beta chain appears in the sequencing data of a study of early T cells in non-severe SARS-CoV-2 infection. Individual cDNA molecules each received unique molecular identifiers attached to them. From the 5' RACE reads, TCRdb called clonotypes with MiXCR, one entry per CDR3 protein. The sample lists approximately 30,000 distinct CDR3 sequences, 5.4% seen once, with roughly 22% in the top ten. In this sample, this clonotype turned up many times. The antigen is undetermined. Notes on the study in general: VDJdb matching skewed toward anti-spike CD8 responses, missing private and CD4 specificities.

This CDR3 is 14 amino acids long. The germline V and J ends were trimmed by 4 bases and 4 bases, with 10 bases remaining between them. Germline-derived CDR1 and CDR2 are LGHNA and YSLEER. The V gene is TRBV4-3, the J gene TRBJ2-2; D not certain. The TCR was taken from an adult who was a healthcare worker with PCR-confirmed SARS-CoV-2 infection or an uninfected control (not recorded which). Specimen: whole blood. CDR3 protein: CASSPGRTTGELFF. Written as DNA, the CDR3 is TGCGCCAGCAGCCCAGGACGGACCACCGGGGAGCTGTTTTTT.